This TCR beta chain was captured in a study of T cells in Graves' hyperthyroidism and ophthalmopathy. General study results and limits: Expanded thyroid clonotypes (above 0.001) were mostly also found in blood.

The source material, RNA transcripts, was used to amplify TCR beta CDR3 regions. The primer set for the first-round RT-PCR of the TCR CDR3 was HTBI. From the multiplex PCR reads, TCRdb called clonotypes with MiXCR, one entry per CDR3 protein. The sample has roughly 510,000 distinct CDR3 sequences, over 45% seen once; the top ten hold about two fifths. Germline V gene lookup returns CDR1 MGHRA and CDR2 YSYEKL. The V end lost 3 bases, the J end lost 0 bases, and 8 bases lay between the germline ends. This CDR3 has 14 amino acids. This clonotype came up many times. Its specificity is not known. The receptor comes from an adult woman with Graves' disease, either hyperthyroidism or ophthalmopathy (not recorded which). The V and J genes are TRBV4-1 and TRBJ1-1; D gene ambiguous. The sample was peripheral blood or thyroid tissue (not recorded which). CDR3 bases: TGCGCCAGCAGCCATAACAGCATGAACACTGAAGCTTTCTTT. Its protein is CASSHNSMNTEAFF.